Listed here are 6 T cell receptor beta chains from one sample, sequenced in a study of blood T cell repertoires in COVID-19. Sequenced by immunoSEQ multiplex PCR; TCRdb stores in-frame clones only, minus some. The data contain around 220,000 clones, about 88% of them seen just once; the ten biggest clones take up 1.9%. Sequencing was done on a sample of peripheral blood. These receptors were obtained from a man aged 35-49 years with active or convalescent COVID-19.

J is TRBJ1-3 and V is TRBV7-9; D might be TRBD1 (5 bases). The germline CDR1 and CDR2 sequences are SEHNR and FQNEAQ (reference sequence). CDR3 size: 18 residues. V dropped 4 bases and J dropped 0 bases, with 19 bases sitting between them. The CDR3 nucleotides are TGTGCCAGCAGCTCGTCAGGGTTTAGGTCTAACTCTGGAAACACCATATATTTT. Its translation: CASSSSGFRSNSGNTIYF.

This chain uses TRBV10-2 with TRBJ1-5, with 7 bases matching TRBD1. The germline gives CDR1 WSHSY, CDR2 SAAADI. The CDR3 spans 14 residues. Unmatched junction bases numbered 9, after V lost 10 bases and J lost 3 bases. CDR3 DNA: TGCGCCACCAGGGGGGGGCGAGCCAATCAGCCCCAGCATTTT. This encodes CATRGGRANQPQHF.

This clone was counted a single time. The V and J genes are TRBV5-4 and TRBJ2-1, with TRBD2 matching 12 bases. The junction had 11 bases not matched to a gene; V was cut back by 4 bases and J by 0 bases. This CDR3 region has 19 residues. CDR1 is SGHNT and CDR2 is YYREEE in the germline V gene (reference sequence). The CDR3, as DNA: TGTGCCAGCAGCCACCTGGGAGGGACTAGCGGGCTCTCCTACAATGAGCAGTTCTTC. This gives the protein CASSHLGGTSGLSYNEQFF.

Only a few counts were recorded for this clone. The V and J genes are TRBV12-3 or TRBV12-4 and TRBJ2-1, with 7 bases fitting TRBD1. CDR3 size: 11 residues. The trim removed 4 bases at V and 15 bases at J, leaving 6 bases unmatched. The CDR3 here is CASSSRDSLFF. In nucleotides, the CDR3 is TGTGCCAGCAGTTCCCGGGACAGTCTGTTCTTC.

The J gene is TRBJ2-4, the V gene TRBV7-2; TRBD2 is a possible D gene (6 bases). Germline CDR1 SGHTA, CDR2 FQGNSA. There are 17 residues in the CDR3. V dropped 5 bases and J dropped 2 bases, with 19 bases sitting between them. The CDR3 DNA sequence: TGTGCCAGCAGCCGGGGGTGGGGAGATGTGACCAAAAACATTCAGTACTTC. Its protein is CASSRGWGDVTKNIQYF.

The CDR3 region has the DNA TGCGCCAGCAGCTTGGAGGGGATTGAGGGCTACACCTTC. As protein: CASSLEGIEGYTF. The J gene is TRBJ1-2, the V gene TRBV5-1, with D perhaps TRBD1 (5 bases). V lost 0 bases to trimming and J lost 8 bases, with 11 bases between them. The CDR3 is made up of 13 amino acids. Germline V CDR1 and CDR2: SGHRS, YFSETQ.